Listed below are T cell receptor beta chains from one sample, sequenced in a study of blood T cell repertoires in COVID-19. Method: immunoSEQ multiplex PCR; TCRdb's copy keeps in-frame clones and lacks some. The table records 250,000 to 300,000 clones, around 89% of them present only once. Sequenced sample: peripheral blood. These receptors were collected from a woman younger than 45 who had recovered from COVID-19. Each CDR3 is given with its conserved first and last residue. The D gene is left open where the match is weak. Size is stated for part of the rows, as once, few or many counts, or as a class when the clone is expanded.

j_call: TRBJ1-2
clone_size: few
d_call: -
v_call: TRBV11-2
cdr3_nt: TGTGCCAGCAGCTTAGAGGGCAGGAACTATGGCTACACCTTC
cdr3_aa: CASSLEGRNYGYTF

j_call: TRBJ2-7
clone_size: -
d_call: -
v_call: TRBV19
cdr3_nt: TGTGCCAGTAGTCTCTCTATGGACAGCAACTACGAGCAGTACTTC
cdr3_aa: CASSLSMDSNYEQYF

j_call: TRBJ1-4
clone_size: -
d_call: TRBD1
v_call: TRBV6-5
cdr3_nt: TGTGCCAGCAGTTACGTGGGGACAGGGGCTGAAAAACTGTTTTTT
cdr3_aa: CASSYVGTGAEKLFF

j_call: TRBJ1-6
clone_size: -
d_call: TRBD1
v_call: TRBV7-9
cdr3_nt: TGTGCCAGCAGCACTTGGACAGGGGTCCTTGGTTCACCCCTCCACTTT
cdr3_aa: CASSTWTGVLGSPLHF

j_call: TRBJ1-2
clone_size: -
d_call: -
v_call: TRBV27
cdr3_nt: TGTGCCAGCAGTTTCGGCAGGGATTATGGCTACACCTTC
cdr3_aa: CASSFGRDYGYTF

j_call: TRBJ2-1
clone_size: -
d_call: TRBD1
v_call: TRBV24-1
cdr3_nt: TGTGCCACCAGTGATCCCTCCCATACGACAGGGGAGAATGAGCAGTTCTTC
cdr3_aa: CATSDPSHTTGENEQFF

j_call: TRBJ2-1
clone_size: -
d_call: -
v_call: TRBV5-1
cdr3_nt: TGCGCCAGCAGCTCCCCAGGGGGGAATGAGCAGTTCTTC
cdr3_aa: CASSSPGGNEQFF

j_call: TRBJ2-2
clone_size: -
d_call: TRBD2
v_call: TRBV9
cdr3_nt: TGTGCCAGCAGCGTAGATGGCGGGGGGGCCTCCGGGGAGCTGTTTTTT
cdr3_aa: CASSVDGGGASGELFF

j_call: TRBJ2-3
clone_size: -
d_call: -
v_call: TRBV3-1/TRBV3-2
cdr3_nt: TGTGCCAGCAGACAGGGCAGCACAGATACGCAGTATTTT
cdr3_aa: CASRQGSTDTQYF

j_call: TRBJ1-3
clone_size: -
d_call: TRBD1
v_call: TRBV18
cdr3_nt: TGTGCCAGCTCACCGGATTCGGGACAGACCTCTGGAAACACCATATATTTT
cdr3_aa: CASSPDSGQTSGNTIYF

j_call: TRBJ2-1
clone_size: -
d_call: -
v_call: TRBV6-1
cdr3_nt: TGTGCCAGCAGTGAAGCGGGGGGGCCTAGTGAGCAGTTCTTC
cdr3_aa: CASSEAGGPSEQFF

j_call: TRBJ2-3
clone_size: -
d_call: TRBD2
v_call: TRBV5-1
cdr3_nt: TGCGCCAGCAGCTTAGGAGCGGGGGGCCCTCTTAGCACAGATACGCAGTATTTT
cdr3_aa: CASSLGAGGPLSTDTQYF

j_call: TRBJ1-2
clone_size: few
d_call: -
v_call: TRBV6-6
cdr3_nt: TGTGCCAGCAGTTACGAGACAACTAACTATGGCTACACCTTC
cdr3_aa: CASSYETTNYGYTF

j_call: TRBJ1-2
clone_size: -
d_call: TRBD1
v_call: TRBV5-6
cdr3_nt: TGTGCCAGCAGCTTCCCGGGACAGGGCATAAATGGCTACACCTTC
cdr3_aa: CASSFPGQGINGYTF